This T cell receptor beta chain is drawn from a study of blood T cell repertoires in COVID-19 (dated by TCRdb to about 2020). Study-wide context: The collaborator samples originated in the United States, Italy and Spain and spanned the acute and convalescent phases of COVID-19. The material from the prospective study consisted of cDNA or gDNA derived from T cells, B-cell-depleted T cells, or PBMCs. Deeply sampled blood TCRbeta repertoires from subjects exposed to, actively infected with, or recovered from COVID-19 were included in the dataset. A freely available public database, intended as a resource for researchers studying the immune response to SARS-CoV-2, is where the repertoires were released. The samples were drawn from the first 160 participants of the ongoing ImmuneRACE study and from 1,254 subjects provided by 6 global collaborators. The sample metadata nearly always contained a de-identified subject ID, COVID-19 status, age in years and sex. Where available, HLA class I and class II types were obtained from metadata supplied by the sample provider rather than from assay-based typing. Study-level results and caveats: Clinical and demographic metadata were provided uncurated, with the amount varying by source and participant.

The collaborating institutions used their own protocols to collect whole blood in K2EDTA tubes. Collaborator samples were shipped for TCRbeta analysis as frozen whole blood, isolated PBMCs, or DNA extracted from either sample type. TCRbeta CDR3 regions were amplified from genomic DNA using the immunoSEQ Assay, a bias-controlled multiplex PCR. From the authors' description of their analysis: The number of nucleated cells in each sample was estimated by amplification of reference gene primers within the assay. To quantify the absolute abundance of each unique TCRbeta CDR3 rearrangement, sequence reads were collapsed and filtered. For each sample, productive Simpson clonality was calculated as the square root of Simpson's diversity index across productive rearrangements. In TCRdb, the immuneACCESS table is reduced to in-frame sequences with V and J assigned. These tables do not hold every clone; where another copy was compared, an unresolved V gene accounts for under half, and the others remain unexplained. V, J and clone size are taken as reported in that table, and D and trimming were inferred from the DNA itself. Recorded for this sample are roughly 140,000 clones; more than 80% of them occurred a single time. The top ten constitute about 7% of the sample.

Regarding this clone: Its recognized antigen is unknown. Per-base qualities were not stored, and no clone one base away is much larger.

The CDR3 spans 15 residues, from the cysteine through the phenylalanine. CDR3 DNA only is kept here, 45 bases in frame from base 1. From a lookup of the germline V gene, CDR1 and CDR2 are SGHTA and FQGNSA. V is clipped by 2 bases and J by 0 bases, and the sequence between their germline boundaries is 8 bases long. The sample taken for sequencing was peripheral blood. The origin of this receptor is a human donor in a cohort sampled during active COVID-19. The rearrangement combines TRBV7-2 with TRBJ1-3; a tentative D call is TRBD1 (5 bases match). The DNA sequence is given as TGTGCCAGCAGCTTAACGGGGGGCTCTGGAAACACCATATATTTT. Its amino acids are CASSLTGGSGNTIYF.